The 16 T cell receptor beta chains below were found in one sample sequenced in a study of blood T cells in healthy people across ages. A J-beta primer mix and a sample-barcoded 5' primer were used in a second PCR of roughly 7 to 12 cycles. Each CDR3 protein gets one entry after TCRdb re-called the 5' RACE reads with MiXCR. Here the sample spans 1.5 million to 2 million distinct CDR3 sequences, approximately 28% being singletons. Material for sequencing was blood. These receptors came from a young woman in good health.

The chain recombines TRBV9 with TRBJ2-2; D is undetermined. Looked up from germline, CDR1 is SGDLS and CDR2 is YYNGEE. Trimming took 5 bases from V and 2 from J, leaving 13 bases between them. This CDR3 spans 15 amino acids. CDR3 sequence (DNA): TGTGCCAGCAGAAACTCCGGGCTTAACACCGGGGAGCTGTTTTTT. Protein: CASRNSGLNTGELFF.

This chain joins TRBV7-2 and TRBJ1-2; the match to TRBD1 covers 8 bases. Trimming at V came to 3 bases and at J to 3 bases, leaving 6 bases not matched to a gene. Germline assignment: CDR1 SGHTA and CDR2 FQGNSA. The CDR3 covers 15 residues. The DNA for the CDR3 is TGTGCCAGCAGCTTCAGGGGGCAGCCGGACTATGGCTACACCTTC. This codes for CASSFRGQPDYGYTF.

As for this clonotype: Its ends do not fully match the called genes, so a read error is possible. The chain links TRBV24-1 to TRBJ2-2, with D possibly matching TRBD2 (5 bases). Germline CDR1 reads KGHDR; CDR2 reads SFDVKD. The CDR3 covers 17 residues. Here the CDR3 reads CATSDGLRDTDTGELFF. In DNA form, the CDR3 reads TGTGCCACCAGTGATGGCCTCCGAGACACAGACACCGGGGAGTTGTTTTTT.

This clonotype was seen many times. The V gene is TRBV7-2, the J gene TRBJ2-7; D remains unclear. Trimming took 1 base from V and 0 from J, leaving 13 bases between them. There are 16 residues in the CDR3. Germline-derived CDR1 and CDR2 are SGHTA and FQGNSA. The CDR3 nucleotides read TGTGCCAGCAGCTTAGGGGGTGGGCCAATCTCCTACGAGCAGTACTTC. Protein: CASSLGGGPISYEQYF.

This clonotype showed up just a few times. A much larger clone differs by one base, so this may be a read error. The chain joins TRBV12-3 or TRBV12-4 to TRBJ1-1, with a weak D call TRBD1 (5 bases). This CDR3 contains 14 residues. Trimming shortened V by 4 bases and J by 1 base, and 10 bases separated the two germline ends. Written as DNA, the CDR3 is TGTGCCAGCAGTTGGCAGGGTACGAACACTGAAGCTTTCTTT. It yields the protein CASSWQGTNTEAFF.

The chain employs TRBV12-3 or TRBV12-4 and TRBJ1-2; D unresolved. V was cut by 5 bases and J by 8 bases, with 9 bases left in between. The CDR3 extends over 11 amino acids. CDR3 DNA: TGTGCCAGCAGTGACGAAGGGGGCTACACCTTC. As protein: CASSDEGGYTF.

This clonotype showed up just a few times. The chain is built from TRBV2 and TRBJ1-2; D not resolved. This CDR3 is built from 13 residues. Germline V lookup: CDR1 SNHLY, CDR2 FYNNEI. Deletions cut 1 base from V and 5 bases from J, with 8 bases between. The CDR3 is CASSEEVRYGYTF. The CDR3 DNA is TGTGCCAGCAGTGAAGAGGTTAGGTATGGCTACACCTTC.

This clonotype was counted many times. The rearrangement uses TRBV20-1 and TRBJ2-1; 9 bases are a match to TRBD2. V was clipped by 6 bases and J by 4 bases; unmatched bases: 19. The germline V gene has CDR1 DFQATT and CDR2 SNEGSKA (reference sequence). The CDR3 consists of 18 residues. The CDR3, as DNA: TGCAGTGCGACCCAGGGGGGCGGCGGGAGGGGCCCTTACAATGAGCAGTTCTTC. Amino acids: CSATQGGGGRGPYNEQFF.

This clonotype was recorded many times. The V call is TRBV20-1, the J call TRBJ2-1; D might be TRBD2 (5 bases). The CDR3 loop spans 12 amino acids. Trimming took 3 bases from V and 7 from J, leaving 10 bases between them. The V gene's germline CDR1 is DFQATT and CDR2 SNEGSKA (reference sequence). The CDR3 spells CSASLADNEQFF. In nucleotides, the CDR3 is TGCAGTGCTAGTCTAGCCGATAATGAGCAGTTCTTC.

With regard to this clonotype: A much larger clone lies one base from this, so it may be a read error. The chain employs TRBV19 and TRBJ2-4, with D possibly called TRBD1 or TRBD2 (5 bases each). Germline V gene sequence: CDR1 LNHDA, CDR2 SQIVND (reference sequence). The length of the CDR3 is 16 residues. The CDR3 nucleotides read TGTGCCGGTAGTCCCCGGGGCGTCCTAGGCAAAAACATTCAGTACTTC. Translated: CAGSPRGVLGKNIQYF. Using reference TRBV19 and TRBJ2-4 for the parts outside the CDR3, the full variable domain is DGGITQSPKYLFRKEGQNVTLSCEQNLNHDAMYWYRQDPGQGLRLIYYSQIVNDFQKGDIAEGYSVSREKKESFPLTVTSAQKNPTAFYLCAGSPRGVLGKNIQYFGAGTRLSVL.

This clonotype appeared a few times. The chain has TRBV20-1 and TRBJ1-4, with D uncertain. Deletions cut 7 bases from V and 5 bases from J, with 20 bases between. The CDR3 has 15 residues. The germline gives CDR1 DFQATT, CDR2 SNEGSKA (reference sequence). CDR3 nucleotide sequence: TGCAGTGGCCTTGATAGACCTACGTGGAATGAAAAACTGTTTTTT. It codes for CSGLDRPTWNEKLFF.

The chain recombines TRBV7-2 with TRBJ1-4; maybe TRBD1 (6 bases). V was shortened by 5 bases and J by 8 bases, with 15 bases between the two germline ends. Germline V gene lookup returns CDR1 SGHTA and CDR2 FQGNSA. The CDR3 length is 14 residues. CDR3 protein: CASSPDRQSEKLFF. The CDR3 DNA reads TGTGCCAGCAGCCCGGACAGACAATCCGAAAAACTGTTTTTT.

The V gene is TRBV27, the J gene TRBJ2-2, with 12 positions matching TRBD2. Germline V CDR1 and CDR2: MNHEY, SMNVEV (reference sequence). J was trimmed by 5 bases and V by 5 bases; bases with no gene match: 6. The CDR3 is 16 residues long. Here the CDR3 reads CASSGLAGLRTGELFF. CDR3 DNA sequence: TGTGCCAGCAGTGGACTAGCGGGACTGAGGACCGGGGAGCTGTTTTTT.

The table lists this clonotype with a few counts. V usage is TRBV30 and J usage is TRBJ1-2; D uncertain. The V and J ends lost 0 bases and 4 bases respectively, with 12 bases between them. Germline CDR1 reads GTSNPN; CDR2 reads SVGIG (reference sequence). The CDR3 is 14 residues long. As DNA, the CDR3 is TGTGCCTGGAGTGTACTCGGCAGAGGCTATGGCTACACCTTC. Translating it yields CAWSVLGRGYGYTF. Drawing the rest from reference TRBV30 and TRBJ1-2, the complete variable domain is SQTIHQWPATLVQPVGSPLSLECTVEGTSNPNLYWYRQAAGRGLQLLFYSVGIGQISSEVPQNLSASRPQDRQFILSSKKLLLSDSGFYLCAWSVLGRGYGYTFGSGTRLTVV.

The sample holds many counts of this clonotype. This chain links TRBV12-3 or TRBV12-4 with TRBJ2-5; D tentatively reads TRBD1 or TRBD2 (6 bases each). The ends were cut back, 6 bases at V and 0 bases at J, with 11 bases in the middle. CDR3 length: 14 amino acids. The CDR3 coding sequence is TGTGCCAGCAGCTTCCGGGGGCACCAAGAGACCCAGTACTTC. Encoded protein: CASSFRGHQETQYF.

V usage is TRBV25-1 and J usage is TRBJ1-2; 7 nucleotides align to TRBD1. This CDR3 is 16 amino acids long. V dropped 1 base and J dropped 6; count of bases not matched to a gene: 11. CDR1 and CDR2 (germline): MGHDK, SYGVNS. The CDR3 DNA reads TGTGCCAGCAGTGAATTCTTGGCAGGGGGAATAGATGGCTACACCTTC. Translating gives CASSEFLAGGIDGYTF.